One and the same sample provided the 17 T cell receptor beta chains below, sequenced in a study of shared clonotypes between healthy human individuals. The table came from immunoSEQ multiplex PCR; TCRdb's copy has only in-frame clones and leaves some out. Of around 550,000 clones in the sample, 95% were seen once. Naive CD8 cells were CD45RO-negative, positively selected for CCR7, excluding terminally differentiated effector memory CD45RA+ cells. Sequencing was carried out using naive CD8+ T cells sorted from blood. All receptors derive from a young woman in good health.

The CDR3 here is CASSLSKGDWNQPQHF. In nucleotides, the CDR3 is TGTGCCAGCAGTTTATCGAAAGGGGATTGGAATCAGCCCCAGCATTTT. The chain has TRBV27 and TRBJ1-5, with a weak D call TRBD1 (5 bases). V was pared by 0 bases and J by 4 bases, with 13 bases between. Germline V gene data show CDR1 as MNHEY and CDR2 as SMNVEV (reference sequence). This CDR3 has 16 amino acids.

With respect to this clone: Other nucleotide sequences in the sample specify the same CDR3. The chain carries TRBV9 and TRBJ2-7, with TRBD2 identical over 7 bases. This CDR3 contains 14 residues. V dropped 2 bases and J dropped 4; count of bases not matched to a gene: 6. The V gene's germline CDR1 is SGDLS and CDR2 YYNGEE. The DNA for the CDR3 is TGTGCCAGCAGCGTCGAAAGCGGGAATTACGAGCAGTACTTC. Translated, it gives CASSVESGNYEQYF.

This chain connects TRBV14 to TRBJ2-1; possible D gene TRBD2, 6 bases. V lost 4 bases and J lost 4, with 23 bases in between. Germline V CDR1 and CDR2: SGHDN, FVKESK. The CDR3 is made up of 18 amino acids. The CDR3, as DNA: TGTGCCAGCAGCCCTACGGGGGACGGGAACCCCTATTACAATGAGCAGTTCTTC. It translates to CASSPTGDGNPYYNEQFF.

The chain has TRBV28 and TRBJ2-2; 7 bases are shared with TRBD2. The CDR3 consists of 18 residues. CDR1 and CDR2 from the germline V gene are MDHEN and SYDVKM. The J segment lost 0 bases and the V segment lost 6 bases, leaving 13 bases of the junction unmatched. The CDR3 region is CASSPRTSVLTNTGELFF. The CDR3 region has the DNA TGTGCCAGCAGCCCGCGAACTAGCGTCCTTACGAACACCGGGGAGCTGTTTTTT.

The J gene is TRBJ1-1, the V gene TRBV6-1; D is uncertain. The CDR3 has 12 amino acids. Trimming removed 6 bases at V and 4 bases at J, with 9 bases between. CDR1 is MNHNS, CDR2 SASEGT, per germline. Here the CDR3 DNA reads TGTGCCAGCAGGACGTGGGTCACTGAAGCTTTCTTT. Protein sequence: CASRTWVTEAFF.

The chain recombines TRBV4-1 with TRBJ2-1; no firm D call. There are 16 residues in the CDR3. V was cut by 3 bases and J by 0 bases, with 12 bases left in between. Germline CDR1 is MGHRA and CDR2 is YSYEKL. Written as DNA, the CDR3 is TGCGCCAGCAGCCAGCTCGGCGAACCCTCCTACAATGAGCAGTTCTTC. Its translation is CASSQLGEPSYNEQFF.

The chain links TRBV13 to TRBJ2-2, with 13 bases lining up with TRBD2. The CDR3 consists of 16 residues. J lost 5 bases, V lost 3 bases, and 3 bases had no gene match. CDR1 and CDR2 (germline): PRHDT, FYEKMQ (reference sequence). Here the CDR3 reads CASSFGTSGTTGELFF. The CDR3 bases are TGTGCCAGCAGCTTCGGGACTAGCGGGACGACCGGGGAGCTGTTTTTT.

The chain's CDR3 is CASSLSGGSTGELFF. The CDR3 DNA follows: TGTGCCAGCAGTTTATCTGGCGGGAGTACCGGGGAGCTGTTTTTT. V usage is TRBV28 and J usage is TRBJ2-2, with 7 nucleotides matching TRBD2. The V segment lost 1 base and the J segment 5 bases; nucleotides outside the gene matches: 4. Germline V gives CDR1 MDHEN, CDR2 SYDVKM. This CDR3 has 15 residues.

The DNA of the CDR3 is TGTGCCAGCAGTTACGTTGCGGGAGGGCCCTACGAGCAGTACTTC. Protein: CASSYVAGGPYEQYF. The chain links TRBV6-6 to TRBJ2-7; 9 nucleotides line up with TRBD2. The germline CDR1 and CDR2 sequences are MNHNY and SVGAGI (reference sequence). The trim removed 2 bases at V and 2 bases at J, leaving 4 bases unmatched. The CDR3 loop spans 15 amino acids.

The V gene is TRBV6-1, the J gene TRBJ2-7; D gene unclear. Germline V lookup: CDR1 MNHNS, CDR2 SASEGT. Trimming took off 3 bases at V and 3 bases at J, with 12 bases between the two ends. The CDR3 consists of 14 residues. CDR3 nucleotides: TGTGCCAGCAGTGACATCGCCAAGCGCTACGAGCAGTACTTC. This translates into CASSDIAKRYEQYF.

The CDR3 DNA reads as TGTGCCACCAGGCCCCCCTCTAGCACAGATACGCAGTATTTT. Translating gives CATRPPSSTDTQYF. The chain uses TRBV15 and TRBJ2-3; D is uncertain. V lost 6 bases and J 0 bases, leaving 10 bases between the germline ends. The CDR3 totals 14 residues. Germline V gives CDR1 LNHNV, CDR2 YYDKDF (reference sequence). Complete variable domain (other parts from reference TRBV15 and TRBJ2-3): DAMVIQNPRYQVTQFGKPVTLSCSQTLNHNVMYWYQQKSSQAPKLLFHYYDKDFNNEADTPDNFQSRRPNTSFCFLDIRSPGLGDTAMYLCATRPPSSTDTQYFGPGTRLTVL.

The V call is TRBV2, the J call TRBJ2-5, with 8 bases identical to TRBD1. CDR1 is SNHLY, CDR2 FYNNEI, per germline. The CDR3 spans 17 residues. The trim removed 2 bases at V and 5 bases at J, leaving 13 bases unmatched. CDR3 bases: TGTGCCAGCAGTGAACCCCTCCAGGGGGCCACCGGGGAGACCCAGTACTTC. This translates into CASSEPLQGATGETQYF.

V gene TRBV2 combines with J gene TRBJ1-1, with a tentative D call TRBD1 (5 bases). The germline V gene encodes CDR1 SNHLY and CDR2 FYNNEI. The V end lost 3 bases, the J end lost 5 bases, and 13 bases lay between the germline ends. The CDR3 spans 14 residues. Here the CDR3 reads CASSDMAGLTEAFF. For the CDR3, the DNA is TGTGCCAGCAGTGATATGGCAGGGTTAACTGAAGCTTTCTTT.

The chain combines TRBV10-3 with TRBJ2-7; 10 bases agree with TRBD2. CDR1 is ENHRY and CDR2 is SYGVKD in the germline V gene. The length of the CDR3 is 14 residues. V lost 4 bases to trimming and J lost 4 bases; unmatched junction nucleotides: 4. CDR3 bases: TGTGCCATCAGTGCTAGCGGGAGTCTATACGAGCAGTACTTC. Translated: CAISASGSLYEQYF.

For this clone: The sample has other DNA sequences that encode this CDR3 too. The chain has TRBV27 and TRBJ1-5; the D is unclear. The CDR3 runs 14 residues. Per the germline V gene, CDR1 is MNHEY and CDR2 is SMNVEV (reference sequence). V was pared by 9 bases and J by 0 bases, with 12 bases between. The CDR3: CASKTAGSNQPQHF. CDR3 bases: TGTGCCAGTAAAACAGCGGGTAGCAATCAGCCCCAGCATTTT.

This chain joins TRBV6-1 and TRBJ1-5; the D is unclear. Germline V gene sequence: CDR1 MNHNS, CDR2 SASEGT. Trimming left V 2 bases short and J 2 bases short, with 10 bases between. CDR3 length equals 15 residues. CDR3 sequence reads: CASSEIGSGNQPQHF. In DNA, the CDR3 is TGTGCCAGCAGTGAAATAGGGAGCGGCAATCAGCCCCAGCATTTT.

The chain is built from TRBV2 and TRBJ2-7; D is uncertain. The V gene's germline CDR1 is SNHLY and CDR2 FYNNEI. The V gene lost 8 bases and the J gene lost 7 bases, with 21 bases spanning the gap. The CDR3 runs to 14 residues. The CDR3 is CASALSAGPGEQYF. The CDR3 DNA is TGTGCCAGCGCCTTAAGTGCCGGCCCTGGGGAGCAGTACTTC.